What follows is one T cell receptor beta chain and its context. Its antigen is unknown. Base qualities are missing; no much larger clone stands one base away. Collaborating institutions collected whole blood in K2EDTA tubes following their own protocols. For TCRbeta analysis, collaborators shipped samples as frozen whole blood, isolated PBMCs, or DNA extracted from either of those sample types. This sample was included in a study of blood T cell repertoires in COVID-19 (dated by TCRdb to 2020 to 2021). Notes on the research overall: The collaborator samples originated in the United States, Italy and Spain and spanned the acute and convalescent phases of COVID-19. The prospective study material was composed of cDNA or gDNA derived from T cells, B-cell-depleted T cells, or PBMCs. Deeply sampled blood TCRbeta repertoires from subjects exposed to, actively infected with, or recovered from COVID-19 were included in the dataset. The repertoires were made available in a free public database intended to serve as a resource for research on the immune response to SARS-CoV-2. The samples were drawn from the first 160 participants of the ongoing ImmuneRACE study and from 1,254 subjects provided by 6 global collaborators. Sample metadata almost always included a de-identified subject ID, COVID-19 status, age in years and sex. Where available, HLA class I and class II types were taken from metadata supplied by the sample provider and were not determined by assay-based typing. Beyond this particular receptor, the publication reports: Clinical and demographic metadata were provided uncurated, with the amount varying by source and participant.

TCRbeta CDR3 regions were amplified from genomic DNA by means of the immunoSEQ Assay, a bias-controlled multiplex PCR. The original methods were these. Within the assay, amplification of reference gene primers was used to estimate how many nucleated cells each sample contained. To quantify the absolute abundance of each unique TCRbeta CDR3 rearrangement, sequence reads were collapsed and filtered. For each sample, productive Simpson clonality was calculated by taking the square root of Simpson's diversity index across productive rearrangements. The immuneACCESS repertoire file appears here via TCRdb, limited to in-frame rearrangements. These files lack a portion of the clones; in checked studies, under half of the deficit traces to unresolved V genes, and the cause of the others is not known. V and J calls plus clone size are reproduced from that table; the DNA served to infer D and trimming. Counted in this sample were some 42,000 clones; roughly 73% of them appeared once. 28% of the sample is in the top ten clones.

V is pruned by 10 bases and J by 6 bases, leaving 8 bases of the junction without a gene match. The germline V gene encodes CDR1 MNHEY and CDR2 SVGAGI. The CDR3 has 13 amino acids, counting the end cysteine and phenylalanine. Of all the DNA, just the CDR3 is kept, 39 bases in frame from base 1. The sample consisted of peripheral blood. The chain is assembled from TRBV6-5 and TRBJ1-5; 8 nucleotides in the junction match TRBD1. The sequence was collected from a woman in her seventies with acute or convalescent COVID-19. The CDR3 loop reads CATTDRALQPQHF. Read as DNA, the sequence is TGTGCCACTACGGACAGGGCCCTTCAGCCCCAGCATTTT.